The rows below give T cell receptor beta chains drawn from one sample of a study of cytomegalovirus exposure and HLA in healthy donors. Some clones are missing from TCRdb's copy, which holds only in-frame ones; the method was immunoSEQ multiplex PCR. The sample contains around 140,000 clones, about 9.1% of which appear only once. Material: PBMCs. These TCRs come from a woman aged 40 to 50 in good health and CMV-seropositive. CDR3s include the opening cysteine and the closing phenylalanine or tryptophan. The D gene is left open where the match is weak. Not all rows give a size; the values are once, few, many and, for expanded clones, a class.

abundance: NA
j_gene: TRBJ1-2
d_gene: NA
v_gene: TRBV10-3
CDR3nt: TGTGCCAGCAGTCCCCCCCGTGGCTACACCTTC
CDR3aa: CASSPPRGYTF

abundance: few
j_gene: TRBJ2-1
d_gene: TRBD2
v_gene: TRBV6-5
CDR3nt: TGTGCCAGCAGCCCTAGCGGGGCCCTTTACAATGAGCAGTTCTTC
CDR3aa: CASSPSGALYNEQFF

abundance: few
j_gene: TRBJ1-2
d_gene: TRBD1
v_gene: TRBV6-6
CDR3nt: TGTGCCAGCAGTTACTCGGAGGGGGCGGAAGGCTACACCTTC
CDR3aa: CASSYSEGAEGYTF

abundance: NA
j_gene: TRBJ2-5
d_gene: NA
v_gene: TRBV4-3
CDR3nt: TGCGCCAGCAGCCAAGTGGTCACTGAAGAGACCCAGTACTTC
CDR3aa: CASSQVVTEETQYF

abundance: few
j_gene: TRBJ2-1
d_gene: NA
v_gene: TRBV19
CDR3nt: TGTGCCAGTACCCTGCGGGCATACGGGTACAATGAGCAGTTCTTC
CDR3aa: CASTLRAYGYNEQFF

abundance: NA
j_gene: TRBJ2-7
d_gene: TRBD1
v_gene: TRBV14
CDR3nt: TGTGCCAGAAGCCCCCGACAGGGTTCGACGCAGTACTTC
CDR3aa: CARSPRQGSTQYF

abundance: NA
j_gene: TRBJ1-2
d_gene: TRBD1
v_gene: TRBV7-8
CDR3nt: TGTGCCAGCAGCTATGGACAGGGAGGCGGCTACACCTTC
CDR3aa: CASSYGQGGGYTF

abundance: few
j_gene: TRBJ2-1
d_gene: NA
v_gene: TRBV29-1
CDR3nt: TGCAGCGTTTGGGTGCTTAGGGTAGAAGGGGCCTACAATGAGCAGTTCTTC
CDR3aa: CSVWVLRVEGAYNEQFF

abundance: few
j_gene: TRBJ2-3
d_gene: TRBD2
v_gene: TRBV5-6
CDR3nt: TGTGCCAGCAGCTTGGCGGGGGGAGGCACAGATACGCAGTATTTT
CDR3aa: CASSLAGGGTDTQYF

abundance: NA
j_gene: TRBJ1-2
d_gene: TRBD1
v_gene: TRBV7-2
CDR3nt: TGTGCCAGCAGCTTAGCATCCTTAGGGGGCGGGTCGGGCTACACCTTC
CDR3aa: CASSLASLGGGSGYTF

abundance: NA
j_gene: TRBJ2-5
d_gene: TRBD1
v_gene: TRBV10-3
CDR3nt: TGTGCCATCAGTGGGACAGGCCAAGAGACCCAGTACTTC
CDR3aa: CAISGTGQETQYF

abundance: few
j_gene: TRBJ2-5
d_gene: TRBD1
v_gene: TRBV14
CDR3nt: TGTGCCAGCAGTCTCGGACAGGTCGGTGGAGAGACCCAGTACTTC
CDR3aa: CASSLGQVGGETQYF

abundance: few
j_gene: TRBJ2-3
d_gene: NA
v_gene: TRBV12-2
CDR3nt: TGTGCAAGTCGCCTCACTCGCCCTGGGGACAGACTGTCCACAGATACGCAGTATTTT
CDR3aa: CASRLTRPGDRLSTDTQYF

abundance: NA
j_gene: TRBJ2-3
d_gene: TRBD2
v_gene: TRBV7-2
CDR3nt: TGTGCCAGCTCGAAAACTCAACGGACTAGCGGCAGCACAGATACGCAGTATTTT
CDR3aa: CASSKTQRTSGSTDTQYF

abundance: few
j_gene: TRBJ1-4
d_gene: TRBD1
v_gene: TRBV18
CDR3nt: TGTGCCAGCTCACCACGACAGGGGGCAGGAACTAATGAAAAACTGTTTTTT
CDR3aa: CASSPRQGAGTNEKLFF

abundance: few
j_gene: TRBJ2-5
d_gene: TRBD2
v_gene: TRBV19
CDR3nt: TGTGCCAGTAGTATAGGATTGCGGGGGGGGGAAGAGACCCAGTACTTC
CDR3aa: CASSIGLRGGEETQYF

abundance: few
j_gene: TRBJ2-1
d_gene: TRBD2
v_gene: TRBV7-8
CDR3nt: TGTGCCAGCAGCTTTCCTGCCGGGACTAGCGGGGGGGGCTCCTACAATGAGCAGTTCTTC
CDR3aa: CASSFPAGTSGGGSYNEQFF

abundance: NA
j_gene: TRBJ2-5
d_gene: TRBD2
v_gene: TRBV7-2
CDR3nt: TGTGCCAGCAGCTTAGCGAGCGGGGTTCAAGAGACCCAGTACTTC
CDR3aa: CASSLASGVQETQYF

abundance: few
j_gene: TRBJ2-5
d_gene: TRBD1
v_gene: TRBV9
CDR3nt: TGTGCCAGCAGCTTTGGACAGGGTGGGGAGACCCAGTACTTC
CDR3aa: CASSFGQGGETQYF

abundance: few
j_gene: TRBJ2-5
d_gene: NA
v_gene: TRBV12-5
CDR3nt: TGTGCTAGTGCCTCAGGGGCCCAAGAGACCCAGTACTTC
CDR3aa: CASASGAQETQYF

abundance: few
j_gene: TRBJ2-1
d_gene: TRBD2
v_gene: TRBV6-4
CDR3nt: TGTGCCAGCAGTGTGGGGACTAGCGGGGGGCAGTTCTTC
CDR3aa: CASSVGTSGGQFF

abundance: few
j_gene: TRBJ2-4
d_gene: NA
v_gene: TRBV4-1
CDR3nt: TGCGCCAGCAGCCAAGATCTGGGGGACAAGCTTTACTTC
CDR3aa: CASSQDLGDKLYF

abundance: NA
j_gene: TRBJ1-1
d_gene: NA
v_gene: TRBV5-1
CDR3nt: TGCGCCAGCAGCCGATCACAGAACACTGAAGCTTTCTTT
CDR3aa: CASSRSQNTEAFF

abundance: NA
j_gene: TRBJ2-7
d_gene: TRBD2
v_gene: TRBV11-2
CDR3nt: TGTGCCAGCAGCCAGGGACTAGCGGGGGGGCCGGTTGACGAGCAGTACTTC
CDR3aa: CASSQGLAGGPVDEQYF

abundance: NA
j_gene: TRBJ1-1
d_gene: TRBD1
v_gene: TRBV29-1
CDR3nt: TGCAGCGCTATCGGACAGGTGAACACTGAAGCTTTCTTT
CDR3aa: CSAIGQVNTEAFF

abundance: few
j_gene: TRBJ2-4
d_gene: NA
v_gene: TRBV7-9
CDR3nt: TGTGCCAGCAGCGAGCGGACAGAGAAAAACATTCAGTACTTC
CDR3aa: CASSERTEKNIQYF

abundance: few
j_gene: TRBJ2-2
d_gene: TRBD2
v_gene: TRBV7-3
CDR3nt: TGTGCCAGCAGTCCGACTGCAGGCGGGGGGAACACCGGGGAGCTGTTTTTT
CDR3aa: CASSPTAGGGNTGELFF

abundance: NA
j_gene: TRBJ1-5
d_gene: NA
v_gene: TRBV6-6
CDR3nt: TGTGCCAGCAGTTACCTTCAGGGTAATCAGCCCCAGCATTTT
CDR3aa: CASSYLQGNQPQHF

abundance: NA
j_gene: TRBJ2-7
d_gene: NA
v_gene: TRBV5-6
CDR3nt: TGTGCCAGCAGCTTCCCTCGCACCGGGACATCCTACGAGCAGTACTTC
CDR3aa: CASSFPRTGTSYEQYF

abundance: few
j_gene: TRBJ2-3
d_gene: NA
v_gene: TRBV2
CDR3nt: TGTGCCAGCAAACTAGGCAGGAGCACAGATACGCAGTATTTT
CDR3aa: CASKLGRSTDTQYF

abundance: once
j_gene: TRBJ2-3
d_gene: NA
v_gene: TRBV7-2
CDR3nt: TGTGCCAGCAGCTTAGTGGGGGAAGGGGGAGATACGCAGTATTTT
CDR3aa: CASSLVGEGGDTQYF

abundance: few
j_gene: TRBJ2-1
d_gene: TRBD2
v_gene: TRBV6-5
CDR3nt: TGTGCCACCAAACTTCGGGGGGTCCGTTATGGTGAGCAGTTCTTC
CDR3aa: CATKLRGVRYGEQFF

abundance: NA
j_gene: TRBJ2-3
d_gene: TRBD2
v_gene: TRBV7-8
CDR3nt: TGTGCCAGCAGCGCGTGGACTAGCGGAGATACGCAGTATTTT
CDR3aa: CASSAWTSGDTQYF

abundance: NA
j_gene: TRBJ1-2
d_gene: TRBD1
v_gene: TRBV19
CDR3nt: TGTGCCAGTAGCTCCCTCTTCAAGGACAGGGATAACTTCTATGGCTACACCTTC
CDR3aa: CASSSLFKDRDNFYGYTF

abundance: few
j_gene: TRBJ1-2
d_gene: NA
v_gene: TRBV27
CDR3nt: TGTGCCAGCAGTTTATTGGGGGGTCCCTATGGCTACACCTTC
CDR3aa: CASSLLGGPYGYTF

abundance: few
j_gene: TRBJ2-2
d_gene: NA
v_gene: TRBV27
CDR3nt: TGTGCCAGCAGCCGCGGAGGGGGGGGGAGCACCGGGGAGCTGTTTTTT
CDR3aa: CASSRGGGGSTGELFF

abundance: NA
j_gene: TRBJ2-5
d_gene: TRBD2
v_gene: TRBV2
CDR3nt: TGTGCCAGCAGTGCTACTAGCGGGGGGGAAGAGACCCAGTACTTC
CDR3aa: CASSATSGGEETQYF

abundance: few
j_gene: TRBJ1-2
d_gene: TRBD1
v_gene: TRBV7-8
CDR3nt: TGTGCCAGCAGCCCGGACAGGGGCGGTTATGGCTACACCTTC
CDR3aa: CASSPDRGGYGYTF

abundance: NA
j_gene: TRBJ1-6
d_gene: TRBD1
v_gene: TRBV5-6
CDR3nt: TGTGCCAGCAGATCGACAGGGGGCGCGACCTATAATTCACCCCTCCACTTT
CDR3aa: CASRSTGGATYNSPLHF

abundance: NA
j_gene: TRBJ1-2
d_gene: NA
v_gene: TRBV18
CDR3nt: TGTGCCAGCTCACCAAGACAGAACTATGGCTACACCTTC
CDR3aa: CASSPRQNYGYTF

abundance: NA
j_gene: TRBJ1-4
d_gene: NA
v_gene: TRBV19
CDR3nt: TGTGCCAGTAGTACCCCTACAGGATTGGGGGCGGAAAAACTGTTTTTT
CDR3aa: CASSTPTGLGAEKLFF

abundance: NA
j_gene: TRBJ2-5
d_gene: TRBD2
v_gene: TRBV5-6
CDR3nt: TGTGCCAGCAGCCGTCAAGGGACTAGAGAGACCCAGTACTTC
CDR3aa: CASSRQGTRETQYF

abundance: NA
j_gene: TRBJ1-5
d_gene: NA
v_gene: TRBV11-3
CDR3nt: TGTGCCAGCAGTGACGGGGGCAATCAGCCCCAGCATTTT
CDR3aa: CASSDGGNQPQHF

abundance: NA
j_gene: TRBJ2-1
d_gene: TRBD2
v_gene: TRBV19
CDR3nt: TGTGCCAGTAGCCCTGGACTAGTCTACAATGAGCAGTTCTTC
CDR3aa: CASSPGLVYNEQFF

abundance: NA
j_gene: TRBJ1-1
d_gene: NA
v_gene: TRBV6-4
CDR3nt: TGTGCCAGCAGTGCTAAGGGGGACACTGAAGCTTTCTTT
CDR3aa: CASSAKGDTEAFF

abundance: NA
j_gene: TRBJ1-1
d_gene: NA
v_gene: TRBV2
CDR3nt: TGTGCCAGCAGATTGACAGATTTGAACACTGAAGCTTTCTTT
CDR3aa: CASRLTDLNTEAFF

abundance: few
j_gene: TRBJ2-7
d_gene: NA
v_gene: TRBV11-2
CDR3nt: TGTGCCAGCAGCTTAGTAGTACAGACCTACGAGCAGTACTTC
CDR3aa: CASSLVVQTYEQYF

abundance: few
j_gene: TRBJ2-3
d_gene: NA
v_gene: TRBV2
CDR3nt: TGTGCCAGCAGTGAGGTCAGGGTTGCCACAGATACGCAGTATTTT
CDR3aa: CASSEVRVATDTQYF

abundance: NA
j_gene: TRBJ1-1
d_gene: TRBD1
v_gene: TRBV7-7
CDR3nt: TGTGCCAGCAGCTTAGCGGAGGGGGACAGCCCTGAAGCTTTCTTT
CDR3aa: CASSLAEGDSPEAFF

abundance: NA
j_gene: TRBJ1-5
d_gene: TRBD1
v_gene: TRBV5-5
CDR3nt: TGTGCCAGCAGCTTAGGACAGGTCAGCAATCAGCCCCAGCATTTT
CDR3aa: CASSLGQVSNQPQHF

abundance: few
j_gene: TRBJ2-2
d_gene: TRBD2
v_gene: TRBV5-4
CDR3nt: TGTGCCAGCAGCTTGGAAGGCGGGGGGGCCCGTACCGGGGAGCTGTTTTTT
CDR3aa: CASSLEGGGARTGELFF